Detailed here is one T cell receptor (beta chain). The antigen is unknown. The assay was immunoSEQ multiplex PCR, and TCRdb's table has in-frame clones only and misses some. The table lists around 130,000 clones, 80% to 95% of them singletons, with 3.5% to 4.5% in the top ten. The data were obtained in a study of T cell responses to AZD1222 COVID-19 vaccine. The CDR3 is made up of 15 amino acids. The germline gives CDR1 MDHEN, CDR2 SYDVKM. The V gene end was trimmed by 11 bases and the J gene end by 0 bases; junction bases not matched to a gene: 7. Study outcomes and limitations: Spike-specific TCR breadth and depth were elevated following two AZD1222 doses. Among the donors, most were white British and more were female, and clonal diversity was possibly underestimated.

This receptor was identified in an adult who received the MenACWY meningococcal vaccine as a control. The rearrangement joins TRBV28 to TRBJ2-2; 9 bases match TRBD2. Sequences were derived from peripheral blood, sampled 28 days after the second dose of the MenACWY control vaccine. CDR3 nucleotide sequence: TGTGCCGCGTTTGGCGGGGGGGCGAACACCGGGGAGCTGTTTTTT. As protein: CAAFGGGANTGELFF.